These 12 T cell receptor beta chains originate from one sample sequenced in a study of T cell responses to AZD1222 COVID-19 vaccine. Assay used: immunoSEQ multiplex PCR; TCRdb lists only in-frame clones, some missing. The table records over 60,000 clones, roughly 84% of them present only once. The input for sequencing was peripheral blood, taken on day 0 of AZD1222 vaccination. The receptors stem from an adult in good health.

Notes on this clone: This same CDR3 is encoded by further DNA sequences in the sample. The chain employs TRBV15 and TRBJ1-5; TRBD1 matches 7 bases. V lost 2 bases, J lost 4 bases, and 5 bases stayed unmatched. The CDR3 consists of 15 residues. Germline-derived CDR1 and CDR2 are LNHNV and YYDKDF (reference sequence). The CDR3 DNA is TGTGCCACCAGCAGATCCCGGGACAGTAATCAGCCCCAGCATTTT. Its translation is CATSRSRDSNQPQHF.

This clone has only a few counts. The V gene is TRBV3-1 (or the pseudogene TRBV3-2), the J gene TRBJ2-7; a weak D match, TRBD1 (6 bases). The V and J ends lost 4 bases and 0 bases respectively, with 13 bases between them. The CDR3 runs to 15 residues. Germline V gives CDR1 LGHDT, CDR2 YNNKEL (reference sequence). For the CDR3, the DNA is TGTGCCAGCAGCCGACGACAGGACAGCTCCTACGAGCAGTACTTC. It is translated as CASSRRQDSSYEQYF.

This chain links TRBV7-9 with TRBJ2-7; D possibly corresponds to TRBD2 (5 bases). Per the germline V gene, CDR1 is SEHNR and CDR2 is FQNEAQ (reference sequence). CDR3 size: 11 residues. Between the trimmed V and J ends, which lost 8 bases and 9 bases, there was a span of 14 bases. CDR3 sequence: CASFGVEGQYF. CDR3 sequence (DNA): TGTGCCAGCTTCGGGGTAGAAGGGCAGTACTTC.

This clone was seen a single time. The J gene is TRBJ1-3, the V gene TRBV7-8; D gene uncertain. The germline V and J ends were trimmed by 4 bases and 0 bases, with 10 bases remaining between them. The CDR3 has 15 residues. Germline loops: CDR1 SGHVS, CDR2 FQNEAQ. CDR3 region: CASSSLGFSGNTIYF. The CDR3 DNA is TGTGCCAGCAGCTCCCTGGGGTTCTCTGGAAACACCATATATTTT.

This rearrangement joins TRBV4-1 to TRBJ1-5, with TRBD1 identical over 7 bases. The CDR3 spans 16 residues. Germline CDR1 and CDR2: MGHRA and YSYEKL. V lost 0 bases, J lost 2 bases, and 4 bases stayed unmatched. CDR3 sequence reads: CASSQDYGQGNQPQHF. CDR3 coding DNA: TGCGCCAGCAGCCAAGACTACGGACAGGGCAATCAGCCCCAGCATTTT.

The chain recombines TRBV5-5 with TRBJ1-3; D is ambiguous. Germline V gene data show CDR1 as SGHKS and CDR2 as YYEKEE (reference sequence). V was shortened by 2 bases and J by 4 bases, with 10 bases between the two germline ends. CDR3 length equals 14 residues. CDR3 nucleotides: TGTGCCAGCAGCTTCGGAGGAAGGGGAAACACCATATATTTT. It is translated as CASSFGGRGNTIYF.

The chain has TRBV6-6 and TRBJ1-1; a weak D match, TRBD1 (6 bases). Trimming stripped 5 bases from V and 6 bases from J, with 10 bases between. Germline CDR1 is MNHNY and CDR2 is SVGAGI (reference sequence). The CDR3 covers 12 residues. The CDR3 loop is CASSRQVSEAFF. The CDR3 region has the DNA TGTGCCAGCAGTAGACAGGTATCTGAAGCTTTCTTT.

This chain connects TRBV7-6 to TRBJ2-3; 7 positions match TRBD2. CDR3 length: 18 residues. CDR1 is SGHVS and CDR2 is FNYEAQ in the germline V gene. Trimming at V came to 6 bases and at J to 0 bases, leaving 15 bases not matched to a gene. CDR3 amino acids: CASREKVSSGPSTDTQYF. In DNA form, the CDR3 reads TGTGCCAGCAGAGAAAAGGTCTCTAGCGGACCGAGCACAGATACGCAGTATTTT. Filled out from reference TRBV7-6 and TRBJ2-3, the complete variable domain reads GAGVSQSPRYKVTKRGQDVALRCDPISGHVSLYWYRQALGQGPEFLTYFNYEAQQDKSGLPNDRFSAERPEGSISTLTIQRTEQRDSAMYRCASREKVSSGPSTDTQYFGPGTRLTVL.

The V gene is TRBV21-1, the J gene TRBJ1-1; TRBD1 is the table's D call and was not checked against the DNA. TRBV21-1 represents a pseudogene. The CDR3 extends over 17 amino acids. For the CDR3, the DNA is TGTGCCAGCAGCAAAGACCCCTTCGATTACATGAACACTGAAGCTTTCTTT. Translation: CASSKDPFDYMNTEAFF.

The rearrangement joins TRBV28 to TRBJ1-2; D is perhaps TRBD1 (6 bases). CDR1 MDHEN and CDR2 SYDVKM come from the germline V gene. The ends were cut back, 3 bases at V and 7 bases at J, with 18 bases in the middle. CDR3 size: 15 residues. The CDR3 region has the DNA TGTGCCAGCAGTTTGGAAGGGGGTCCCCGTTCTGGCTACACCTTC. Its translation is CASSLEGGPRSGYTF.

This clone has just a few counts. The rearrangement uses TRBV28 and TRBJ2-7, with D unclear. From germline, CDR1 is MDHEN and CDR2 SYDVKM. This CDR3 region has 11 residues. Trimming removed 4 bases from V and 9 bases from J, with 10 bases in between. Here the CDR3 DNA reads TGTGCCAGCAGTTCGGCGTCTGCGCAGTACTTC. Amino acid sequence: CASSSASAQYF.

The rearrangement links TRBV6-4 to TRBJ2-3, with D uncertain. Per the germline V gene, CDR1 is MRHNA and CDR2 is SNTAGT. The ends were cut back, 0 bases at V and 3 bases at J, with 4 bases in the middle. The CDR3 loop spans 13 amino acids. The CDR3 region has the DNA TGTGCCAGCAGTGACTCGATTACAGATACGCAGTATTTT. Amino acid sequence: CASSDSITDTQYF.